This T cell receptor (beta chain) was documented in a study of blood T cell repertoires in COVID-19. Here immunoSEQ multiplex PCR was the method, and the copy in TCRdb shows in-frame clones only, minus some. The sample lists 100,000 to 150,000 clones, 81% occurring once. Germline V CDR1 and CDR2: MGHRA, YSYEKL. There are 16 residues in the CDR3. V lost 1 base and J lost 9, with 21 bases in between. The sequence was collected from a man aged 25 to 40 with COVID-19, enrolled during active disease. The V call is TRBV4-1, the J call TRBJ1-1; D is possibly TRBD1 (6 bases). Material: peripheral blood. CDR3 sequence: CASSQAPLPGVLKAFF. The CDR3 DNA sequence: TGCGCCAGCAGCCAAGCACCCCTCCCAGGGGTGCTGAAAGCTTTCTTT.